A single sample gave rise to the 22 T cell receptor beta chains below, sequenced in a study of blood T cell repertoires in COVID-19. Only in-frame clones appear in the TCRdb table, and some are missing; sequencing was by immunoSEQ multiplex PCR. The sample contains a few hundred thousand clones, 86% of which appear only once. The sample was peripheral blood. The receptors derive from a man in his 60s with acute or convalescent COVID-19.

The CDR3 region has the DNA TGTGCCACCAGTGACCCTGGTTTCTCTACGAACACCGGGGAGCTGTTTTTT. This codes for CATSDPGFSTNTGELFF. The V and J genes are TRBV24-1 and TRBJ2-2; no clear D. From germline, CDR1 is KGHDR and CDR2 SFDVKD. This CDR3 has 17 amino acids. The V end was cut by 4 bases, the J end by 0 bases, with 14 bases between.

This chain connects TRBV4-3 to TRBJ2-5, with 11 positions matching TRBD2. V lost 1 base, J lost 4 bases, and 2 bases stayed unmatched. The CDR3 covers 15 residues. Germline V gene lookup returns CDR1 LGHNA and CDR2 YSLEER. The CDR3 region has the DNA TGCGCCAGCAGCCAAGTTGGGACTAGCGGAGAGACCCAGTACTTC. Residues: CASSQVGTSGETQYF.

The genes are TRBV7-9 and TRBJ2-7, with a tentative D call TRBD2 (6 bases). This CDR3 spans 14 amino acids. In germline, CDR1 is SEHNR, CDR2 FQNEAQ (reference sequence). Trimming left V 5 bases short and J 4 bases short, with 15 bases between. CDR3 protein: CASSGTSGGYEQYF. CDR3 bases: TGTGCCAGCAGCGGGACTTCGGGTGGGTACGAGCAGTACTTC.

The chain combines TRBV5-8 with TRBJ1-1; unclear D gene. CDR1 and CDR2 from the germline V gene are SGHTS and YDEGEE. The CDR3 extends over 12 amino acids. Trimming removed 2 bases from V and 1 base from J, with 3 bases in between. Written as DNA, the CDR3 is TGTGCCAGCAGCTTCGGGAACACTGAAGCTTTCTTT. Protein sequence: CASSFGNTEAFF.

CDR3: CASSIQGNYGYTF. The CDR3 DNA reads as TGTGCCAGCAGCATACAGGGGAACTATGGCTACACCTTC. The chain couples TRBV6-5 to TRBJ1-2; 7 bases are shared with TRBD1. J gave up 2 bases and V 6 bases, and 3 bases lay outside the gene matches. The CDR3 runs to 13 residues. CDR1 is MNHEY, CDR2 SVGAGI, per germline.

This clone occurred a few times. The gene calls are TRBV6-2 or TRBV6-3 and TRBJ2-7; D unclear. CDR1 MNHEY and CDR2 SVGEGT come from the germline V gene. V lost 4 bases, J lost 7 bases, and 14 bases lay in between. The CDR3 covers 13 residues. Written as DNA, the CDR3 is TGTGCCAGCAGTTCTATCTACCCCGGGGAGCAGTACTTC. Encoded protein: CASSSIYPGEQYF.

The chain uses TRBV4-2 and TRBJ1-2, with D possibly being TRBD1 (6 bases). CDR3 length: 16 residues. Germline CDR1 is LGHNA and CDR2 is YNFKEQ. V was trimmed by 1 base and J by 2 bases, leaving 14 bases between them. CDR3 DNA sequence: TGTGCCAGCAGCCAAGCTTCCGGGACACCCAACTATGGCTACACCTTC. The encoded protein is CASSQASGTPNYGYTF.

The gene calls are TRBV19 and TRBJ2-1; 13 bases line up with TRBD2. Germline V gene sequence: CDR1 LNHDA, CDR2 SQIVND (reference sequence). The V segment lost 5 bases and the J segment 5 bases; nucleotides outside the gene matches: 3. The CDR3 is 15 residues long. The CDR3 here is CASSLLAGGHNEQFF. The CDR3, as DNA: TGTGCCAGTAGTCTACTAGCGGGAGGGCACAATGAGCAGTTCTTC.

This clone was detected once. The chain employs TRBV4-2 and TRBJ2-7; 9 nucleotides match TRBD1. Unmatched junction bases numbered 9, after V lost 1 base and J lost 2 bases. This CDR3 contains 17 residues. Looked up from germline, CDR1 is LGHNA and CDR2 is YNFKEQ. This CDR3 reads CASSQVPPGTGTYEQYF. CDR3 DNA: TGTGCCAGCAGCCAAGTTCCCCCAGGGACAGGGACCTACGAGCAGTACTTC.

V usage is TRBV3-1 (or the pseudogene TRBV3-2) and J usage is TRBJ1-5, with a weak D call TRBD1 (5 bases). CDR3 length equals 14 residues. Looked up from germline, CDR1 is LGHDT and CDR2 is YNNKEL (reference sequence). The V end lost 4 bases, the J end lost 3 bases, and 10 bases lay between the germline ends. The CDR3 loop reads CASSPRQNNQPQHF. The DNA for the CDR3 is TGTGCCAGCAGCCCTCGACAGAACAATCAGCCCCAGCATTTT.

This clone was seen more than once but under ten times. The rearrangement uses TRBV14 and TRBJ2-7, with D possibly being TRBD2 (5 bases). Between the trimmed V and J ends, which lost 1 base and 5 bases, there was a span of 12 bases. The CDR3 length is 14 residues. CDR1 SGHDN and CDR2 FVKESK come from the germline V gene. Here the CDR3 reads CASSQAGNGDEQYF. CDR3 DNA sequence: TGTGCCAGCAGCCAAGCCGGGAATGGGGACGAGCAGTACTTC.

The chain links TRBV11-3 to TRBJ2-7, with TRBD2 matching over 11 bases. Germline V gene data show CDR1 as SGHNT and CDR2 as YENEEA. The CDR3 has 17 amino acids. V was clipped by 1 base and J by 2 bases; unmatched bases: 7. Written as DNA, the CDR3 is TGTGCCAGCAGCTTAGTTTGGGCTAGCGGGAGGACCTACGAGCAGTACTTC. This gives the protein CASSLVWASGRTYEQYF. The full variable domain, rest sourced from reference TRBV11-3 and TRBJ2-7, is EAGVVQSPRYKIIEKKQPVAFWCNPISGHNTLYWYLQNLGQGPELLIRYENEEAVDDSQLPKDRFSAERLKGVDSTLKIQPAELGDSAVYLCASSLVWASGRTYEQYFGPGTRLTVT.

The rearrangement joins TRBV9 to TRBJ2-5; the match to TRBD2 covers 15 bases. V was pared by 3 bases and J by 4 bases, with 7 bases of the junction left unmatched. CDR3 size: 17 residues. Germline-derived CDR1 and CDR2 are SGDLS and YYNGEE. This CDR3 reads CASSERPGLAGGETQYF. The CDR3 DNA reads TGTGCCAGCAGCGAGAGGCCGGGACTAGCGGGAGGAGAGACCCAGTACTTC.

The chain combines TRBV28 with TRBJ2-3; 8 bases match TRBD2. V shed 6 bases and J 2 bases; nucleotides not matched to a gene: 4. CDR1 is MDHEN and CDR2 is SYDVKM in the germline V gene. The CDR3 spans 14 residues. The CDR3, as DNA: TGTGCCAGCAGGCTAGCGGGCCACACAGATACGCAGTATTTT. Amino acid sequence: CASRLAGHTDTQYF.

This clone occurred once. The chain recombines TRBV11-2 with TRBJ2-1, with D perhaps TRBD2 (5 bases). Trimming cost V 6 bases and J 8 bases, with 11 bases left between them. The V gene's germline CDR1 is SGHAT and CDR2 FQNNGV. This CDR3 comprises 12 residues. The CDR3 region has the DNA TGTGCCAGCAGAGGACTTGGTGATGAGCAGTTCTTC. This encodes CASRGLGDEQFF. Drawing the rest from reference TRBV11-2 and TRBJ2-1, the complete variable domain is EAGVAQSPRYKIIEKRQSVAFWCNPISGHATLYWYQQILGQGPKLLIQFQNNGVVDDSQLPKDRFSAERLKGVDSTLKIQPAKLEDSAVYLCASRGLGDEQFFGPGTRLTVL.

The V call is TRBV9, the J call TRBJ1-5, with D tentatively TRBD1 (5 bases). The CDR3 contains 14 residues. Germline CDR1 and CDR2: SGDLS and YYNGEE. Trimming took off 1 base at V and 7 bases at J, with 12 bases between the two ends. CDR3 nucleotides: TGTGCCAGCAGCGTAAGGGCCGGGGGACAGCCCCAGCATTTT. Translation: CASSVRAGGQPQHF.

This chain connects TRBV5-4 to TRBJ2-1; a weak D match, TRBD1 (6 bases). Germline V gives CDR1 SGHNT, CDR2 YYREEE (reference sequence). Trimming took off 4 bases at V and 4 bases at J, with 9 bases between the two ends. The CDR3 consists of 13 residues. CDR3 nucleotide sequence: TGTGCCAGCAGCCCGGACAGATACAATGAGCAGTTCTTC. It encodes CASSPDRYNEQFF.

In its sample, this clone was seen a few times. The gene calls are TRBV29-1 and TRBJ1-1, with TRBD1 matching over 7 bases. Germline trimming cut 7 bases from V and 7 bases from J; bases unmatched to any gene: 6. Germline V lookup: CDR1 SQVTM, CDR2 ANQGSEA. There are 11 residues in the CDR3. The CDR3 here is CSAETGNEAFF. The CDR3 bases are TGCAGCGCAGAGACAGGGAATGAAGCTTTCTTT.

CDR3 protein: CASSVGYSGQGLETQYF. The DNA for the CDR3 is TGTGCCAGCAGCGTAGGGTACTCGGGACAGGGGCTGGAGACCCAGTACTTC. This chain connects TRBV9 to TRBJ2-5, with 10 bases that match TRBD1. The germline V gene has CDR1 SGDLS and CDR2 YYNGEE. V lost 0 bases, J lost 5 bases, and 10 bases stayed unmatched. The CDR3 runs 17 residues. The whole variable domain, remainder taken from reference TRBV9 and TRBJ2-5, is DSGVTQTPKHLITATGQRVTLRCSPRSGDLSVYWYQQSLDQGLQFLIQYYNGEERAKGNILERFSAQQFPDLHSELNLSSLELGDSALYFCASSVGYSGQGLETQYFGPGTRLLVL.

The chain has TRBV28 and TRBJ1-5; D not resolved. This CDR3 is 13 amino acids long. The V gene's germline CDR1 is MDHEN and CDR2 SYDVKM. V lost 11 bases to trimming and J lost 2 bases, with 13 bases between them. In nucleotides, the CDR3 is TGTGCCGGATGGGGAGGAGGCAATCAGCCCCAGCATTTT. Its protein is CAGWGGGNQPQHF.

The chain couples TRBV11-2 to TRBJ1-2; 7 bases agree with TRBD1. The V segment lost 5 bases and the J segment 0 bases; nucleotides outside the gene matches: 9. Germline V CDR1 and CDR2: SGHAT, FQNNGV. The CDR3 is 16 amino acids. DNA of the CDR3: TGTGCCAGCAGCCGAACAGGGACAGACCCTAACTATGGCTACACCTTC. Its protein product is CASSRTGTDPNYGYTF.

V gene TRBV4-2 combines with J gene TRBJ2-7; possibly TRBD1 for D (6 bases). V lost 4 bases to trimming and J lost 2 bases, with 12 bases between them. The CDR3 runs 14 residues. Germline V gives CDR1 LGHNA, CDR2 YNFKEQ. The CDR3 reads CASSPRTAAYEQYF. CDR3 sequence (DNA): TGTGCCAGCAGCCCTCGGACAGCGGCCTACGAGCAGTACTTC.